The present T cell receptor beta chain was sequenced within a study of shared clonotypes between healthy human individuals. V lost 4 bases, J lost 8 bases, and 22 bases lay in between. This CDR3 spans 16 amino acids. In germline, CDR1 is SGHAT, CDR2 FQNNGV. Each of the donors was a healthy adult who was HIV-negative and had not had a recent acute infection or vaccination. The table came from immunoSEQ multiplex PCR; TCRdb's copy has only in-frame clones and leaves some out. This table holds around 450,000 clones, around 79% found once. This TCR was sampled from a woman between 40 and 55 years old in good health. Some clones in this sample may be carry-over from other donors' samples. The J gene is TRBJ2-3, the V gene TRBV11-2; D is perhaps TRBD1 (6 bases). Specimen: PBMCs. The CDR3 DNA reads TGTGCCAGCAGCTCGGAAAGACAGGTCTGGCCCGGTACGCAGTATTTT. Its translation is CASSSERQVWPGTQYF.